This T cell receptor beta chain was identified in a study of T cell repertoires in cytomegalovirus infection. Study-wide context: Indications of both CMV infection and matching HLA type were provided by public TCR beta signatures. Study outcomes and limitations: In two of eight donors, the top clonotype was HLA-C-restricted CMV-specific. Using cumulative public TCR beta family frequency, the authors identified those who carried CMV together with the relevant HLA.

Germline CDR1 reads SGHRS; CDR2 reads YFSETQ. There are 14 residues in the CDR3. V gave up 0 bases and J gave up 8 bases, with 11 bases separating them. On this clonotype: Its antigen is unidentified.

TCRdb processed the reads anew with MiXCR; each CDR3 protein has one entry. Here the sample spans 570,000 or so distinct CDR3 sequences, roughly 43% being singletons. This TCR was sampled from a human donor in good health (CMV status not recorded). Some clones in this sample may be carry-over from other donors' samples. The chain couples TRBV5-1 to TRBJ1-4, with a weak D call TRBD1 (5 bases). The input for sequencing was cultured PBMCs, taken from culture after CMV antigen stimulation. CDR3 DNA: TGCGCCAGCAGCTTGGCGGGGGGTTTGGAAAAACTGTTTTTT. Its translation is CASSLAGGLEKLFF.